The T cell receptor (beta chain) under discussion was sequenced for a study of blood T cell dynamics during melanoma immunotherapy. As for the study in general: First-line therapy was either pembrolizumab or nivolumab with ipilimumab for metastatic melanoma.

CDR1 is SNHLY, CDR2 FYNNEI, per germline. With 6 bases removed from V and 5 bases from J, the gap between germline ends came to 13 bases. There are 13 residues in the CDR3. Clones were read by immunoSEQ multiplex PCR, and TCRdb kept only the in-frame ones, dropping some. This sample carries 10,000 or so clones, 70% to 90% of them seen once, and the ten largest clones take about 4.1%. Time point noted: week 3, after first cycle of checkpoint inhibitor. Disease control meant complete response, partial response or stable disease at 12 weeks. This TCR came from a human donor with melanoma. Sequenced material: blood, taken from a patient treated with checkpoint blockade. This chain links TRBV2 with TRBJ1-2; D is undetermined. The CDR3 loop reads CASRPNDWYGYTF. The CDR3 DNA reads as TGTGCCAGCAGACCGAACGATTGGTATGGCTACACCTTC.